This TCR beta chain was recovered during a study of cytomegalovirus exposure and HLA in healthy donors. The donors were healthy bone marrow donors. Points on this clone: What it binds is not known.

The CDR3 is 13 residues long. The V end lost 3 bases, the J end lost 1 base, and 6 bases lay between the germline ends. CDR1 is SGHVS, CDR2 FQNEAQ, per germline. Overall study results and limits: As a later analysis showed, a missense DCLRE1C variant was linked to trimming of TCR beta V- and J-genes.

In the PCR, 60 Vbeta and 13 Jbeta primers were used. TCRdb keeps only in-frame clones here, not all; method: immunoSEQ multiplex PCR. The sample holds about 300,000 clones; 75% to 90% are singletons and the top ten take 3% to 4%. The clonotype originates from a man aged 40-49 years in good health and CMV-seropositive. Sequencing was done on a sample of PBMCs. This chain connects TRBV7-8 to TRBJ1-1, with D unclear. The CDR3 nucleotides read TGTGCCAGCAGCTTCCCAGGGAACACTGAAGCTTTCTTT. It translates to CASSFPGNTEAFF.